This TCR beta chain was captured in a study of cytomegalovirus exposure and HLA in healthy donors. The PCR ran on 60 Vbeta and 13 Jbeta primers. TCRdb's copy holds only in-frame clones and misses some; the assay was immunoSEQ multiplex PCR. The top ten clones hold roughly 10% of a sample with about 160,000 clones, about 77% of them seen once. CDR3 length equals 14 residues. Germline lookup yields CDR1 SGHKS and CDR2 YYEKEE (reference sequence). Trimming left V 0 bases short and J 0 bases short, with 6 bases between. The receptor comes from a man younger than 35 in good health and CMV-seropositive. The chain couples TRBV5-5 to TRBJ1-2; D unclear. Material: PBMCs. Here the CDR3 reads CASSLDRSNYGYTF. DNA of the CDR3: TGTGCCAGCAGCTTGGATAGATCTAACTATGGCTACACCTTC.